Listed here are 15 T cell receptor beta chains from one sample, sequenced in a study of cytomegalovirus exposure and HLA in healthy donors (dated by TCRdb to about 2017). Receptors were amplified or captured by the immunoSEQ multiplex PCR assay. A mixture of 60 forward primers for TCR Vbeta segments and 13 reverse primers for TCR Jbeta segments was used in the multiplex PCR. This immuneACCESS table, as held by TCRdb, lists in-frame sequences with V and J called but not all clones. Of the missing ones, under half trace to an unresolved V gene in checked studies; the others have no known cause. Recorded for this sample are 200,000 to 250,000 clones; over 70% of them occurred a single time. Less than 9% of the sample is taken by the ten largest. The sample consisted of PBMCs. These receptors all stem from a woman aged 55-70 years in good health and CMV-seropositive.

The chain recombines TRBV5-1 with TRBJ1-2; 9 nucleotides align to TRBD1. Germline V lookup: CDR1 SGHRS, CDR2 YFSETQ. The length of the CDR3 is 18 residues. J lost 6 bases, V lost 0 bases, and 15 bases had no gene match. The CDR3 sequence: CASSLGFLRDRAFNGYTF. The CDR3 DNA sequence: TGCGCCAGCAGCTTGGGTTTTTTGAGGGACAGGGCGTTTAATGGCTACACCTTC.

The CDR3 is CASSYGSYGAETQYF. DNA for the CDR3: TGTGCCAGCAGTTATGGGTCGTATGGGGCCGAGACCCAGTACTTC. The chain combines TRBV6-6 with TRBJ2-5; possible D gene TRBD1, 5 bases. CDR3 size: 15 residues. Per germline, CDR1 MNHNY and CDR2 SVGAGI (reference sequence). V was clipped by 3 bases and J by 5 bases, with 16 bases between them.

This sequence joins TRBV7-9 and TRBJ2-1; 10 nucleotides agree with TRBD2. The CDR3 length is 17 residues. Losses at the gene ends were 5 bases for V and 6 bases for J; bases not matched to a gene: 13. Germline V gene lookup returns CDR1 SEHNR and CDR2 FQNEAQ (reference sequence). CDR3 bases: TGTGCCAGCAGCCTAACTCGGGGGCTAGCGGGAGTCAATGAGCAGTTCTTC. It is translated as CASSLTRGLAGVNEQFF.

V usage is TRBV6-1 and J usage is TRBJ1-3; D perhaps matches TRBD1 (5 bases). From germline, CDR1 is MNHNS and CDR2 SASEGT. There are 14 residues in the CDR3. V lost 4 bases and J 0 bases, leaving 7 bases between the germline ends. The CDR3 here is CASSGTRSGNTIYF. The CDR3 nucleotides are TGTGCCAGCAGTGGGACACGCTCTGGAAACACCATATATTTT.

This clone has just one count. This rearrangement joins TRBV9 to TRBJ2-5; 10 bases are a match to TRBD2. CDR1 is SGDLS and CDR2 is YYNGEE in the germline V gene. The CDR3 spans 16 residues. V was pared by 2 bases and J by 3 bases, with 7 bases of the junction left unmatched. The CDR3 nucleotides are TGTGCCAGCAGCGTTGCTAGCGGGAGAGTGGAAGAGACCCAGTACTTC. It codes for CASSVASGRVEETQYF.

This clone was found a few times. The chain uses TRBV25-1 and TRBJ2-5; 8 positions match TRBD1. The CDR3 is 17 amino acids. Germline loops: CDR1 MGHDK, CDR2 SYGVNS. The V segment lost 1 base and the J segment 5 bases; nucleotides outside the gene matches: 12. The CDR3 is CASSESDGRGLWETQYF. The CDR3 DNA sequence: TGTGCCAGCAGTGAATCGGATGGCAGGGGGCTGTGGGAGACCCAGTACTTC.

The chain employs TRBV30 and TRBJ1-1; maybe TRBD1 (6 bases). Trimming took off 6 bases at V and 3 bases at J, with 14 bases between the two ends. Germline V gene data show CDR1 as GTSNPN and CDR2 as SVGIG (reference sequence). The CDR3 loop spans 13 amino acids. CDR3 sequence: CACAGVWYTEAFF. In nucleotides, the CDR3 is TGTGCCTGCGCAGGGGTCTGGTACACTGAAGCTTTCTTT.

V gene TRBV5-1 combines with J gene TRBJ1-1; D is possibly TRBD1 (6 bases). Trimming left V 4 bases short and J 3 bases short, with 13 bases between. The germline CDR1 and CDR2 sequences are SGHRS and YFSETQ. The CDR3 runs 14 residues. In nucleotides, the CDR3 is TGCGCCAGCAGCCAAGGGGAGGGGGACACTGAAGCTTTCTTT. Residues: CASSQGEGDTEAFF.

About this clone itself: Other DNA sequences in this sample translate to the same CDR3. The gene calls are TRBV5-1 and TRBJ2-1; 8 nucleotides line up with TRBD2. From germline, CDR1 is SGHRS and CDR2 YFSETQ. V lost 2 bases, J lost 0 bases, and 4 bases stayed unmatched. The CDR3 has 16 residues. CDR3 DNA sequence: TGCGCCAGCAGCTTAACGAGCGGGAGCTCCTACAATGAGCAGTTCTTC. This gives the protein CASSLTSGSSYNEQFF.

CDR3 nucleotides: TGTGCCAGCAGCTTGGGGAGTATTACTGAAGCTTTCTTT. This gives the protein CASSLGSITEAFF. The rearrangement uses TRBV5-4 and TRBJ1-1; D gene unclear. V was clipped by 0 bases and J by 5 bases, with 8 bases between them. Germline values: CDR1 SGHNT, CDR2 YYREEE (reference sequence). The CDR3 covers 13 residues.

The chain carries TRBV2 and TRBJ2-1; D perhaps matches TRBD2 (5 bases). The germline V gene has CDR1 SNHLY and CDR2 FYNNEI. The CDR3 length is 14 residues. Trimming pared 1 base from V and 7 bases from J, leaving 11 bases between. The CDR3 reads CASSEVREKNEQFF. DNA for the CDR3: TGTGCCAGCAGTGAAGTCCGGGAAAAGAATGAGCAGTTCTTC. Full variable domain (missing parts from reference TRBV2 and TRBJ2-1): EPEVTQTPSHQVTQMGQEVILRCVPISNHLYFYWYRQILGQKVEFLVSFYNNEISEKSEIFDDQFSVERPDGSNFTLKIRSTKLEDSAMYFCASSEVREKNEQFFGPGTRLTVL.

This rearrangement joins TRBV27 to TRBJ1-2; D perhaps matches TRBD1 (6 bases). The germline V and J ends were trimmed by 3 bases and 6 bases, with 14 bases remaining between them. Germline CDR1 and CDR2: MNHEY and SMNVEV (reference sequence). The CDR3 is 14 residues long. The CDR3 region has the DNA TGTGCCAGCAGTTTGTCGGCAGGGGTCGATGGCTACACCTTC. Amino acid sequence: CASSLSAGVDGYTF.

The chain uses TRBV7-9 and TRBJ1-1; D call uncertain. Trimming pared 2 bases from V and 3 bases from J, leaving 7 bases between. The germline V gene has CDR1 SEHNR and CDR2 FQNEAQ (reference sequence). This CDR3 has 13 residues. The CDR3, as DNA: TGTGCCAGCAGCTTATTCGCAGACACTGAAGCTTTCTTT. Translation gives CASSLFADTEAFF.

This sequence joins TRBV4-1 and TRBJ2-1; 8 nucleotides match TRBD2. The V and J ends lost 3 bases and 0 bases, in that order; junction bases with no gene match: 10. This CDR3 has 18 residues. CDR1 MGHRA and CDR2 YSYEKL come from the germline V gene. CDR3 protein: CASSQRAGGASSYNEQFF. As DNA, the CDR3 is TGCGCCAGCAGCCAGAGAGCCGGGGGGGCAAGCTCCTACAATGAGCAGTTCTTC.

V usage is TRBV9 and J usage is TRBJ1-1; 7 bases fit TRBD1. The CDR3 has 15 residues. Trimming took 4 bases from V and 11 from J; bases not matched to a gene: 17. CDR1 is SGDLS and CDR2 is YYNGEE in the germline V gene. The CDR3 DNA reads as TGTGCCAGCAGCCCCCCGGGACAGAAGTCTAATGCGGCTTTCTTT. The encoded protein is CASSPPGQKSNAAFF.